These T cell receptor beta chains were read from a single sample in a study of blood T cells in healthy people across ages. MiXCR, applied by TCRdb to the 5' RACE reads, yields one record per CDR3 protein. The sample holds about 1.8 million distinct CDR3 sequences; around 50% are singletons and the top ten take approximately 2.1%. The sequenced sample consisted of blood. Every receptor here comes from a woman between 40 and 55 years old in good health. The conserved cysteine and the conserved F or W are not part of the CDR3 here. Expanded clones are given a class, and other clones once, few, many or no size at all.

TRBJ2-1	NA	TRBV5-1	ASSPEVRGEQF
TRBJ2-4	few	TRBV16	ASSQRAPGQMIAKNIQY
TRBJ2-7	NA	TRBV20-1	SAKGTSGGAGYEQY
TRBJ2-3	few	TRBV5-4	ASSPQGGNTDTQY
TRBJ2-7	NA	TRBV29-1	SVEDRAVRGRPYEQY
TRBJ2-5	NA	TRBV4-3	ASSHRADTQETQY
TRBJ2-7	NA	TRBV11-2	ASSLVGTGRDEQY
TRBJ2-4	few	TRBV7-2	ASSTVTELAKNIQY
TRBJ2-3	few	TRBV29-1	SVRLAGTTDTQY
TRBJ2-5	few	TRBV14	ASSQPGTPEIGFQETQY
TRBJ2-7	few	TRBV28	ASSFPGTGSGEQY
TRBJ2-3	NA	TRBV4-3	ASSQGRGSDTQY
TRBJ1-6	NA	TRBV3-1	ASSQFSESPLH
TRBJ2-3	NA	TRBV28	ASRSRLAGDRSSTDTQY
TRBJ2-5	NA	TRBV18	ASSPPSGLAGQAEETQY
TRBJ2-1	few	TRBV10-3	AISETLDEQF
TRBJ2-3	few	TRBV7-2	ASSPPPLMDTQY
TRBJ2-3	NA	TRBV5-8	ASSLGFGGRTDTQY
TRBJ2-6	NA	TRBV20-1	SAPDSTLGANVLT
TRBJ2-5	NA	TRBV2	ASLFQTQY
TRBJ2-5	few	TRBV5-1	ASASSLSGQETQY
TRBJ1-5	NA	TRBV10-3	AISESPGDNQPQH
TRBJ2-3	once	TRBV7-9	ASSPPGQGFIDTQY
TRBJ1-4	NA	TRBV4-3	ASSPGGGRNEKLF
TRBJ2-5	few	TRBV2	ASINGETQY
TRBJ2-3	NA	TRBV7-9	AGTGFVTDTQY